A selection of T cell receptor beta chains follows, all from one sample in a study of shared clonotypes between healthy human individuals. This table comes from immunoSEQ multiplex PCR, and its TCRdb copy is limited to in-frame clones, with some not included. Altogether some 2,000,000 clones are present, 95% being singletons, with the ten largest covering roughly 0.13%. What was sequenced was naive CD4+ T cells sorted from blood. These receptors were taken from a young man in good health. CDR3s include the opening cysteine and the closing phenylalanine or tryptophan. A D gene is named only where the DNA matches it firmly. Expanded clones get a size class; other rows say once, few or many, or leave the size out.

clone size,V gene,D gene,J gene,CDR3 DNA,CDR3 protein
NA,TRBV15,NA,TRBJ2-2,TGTGCCACCAGCAGAGATGGGGGACGTACCGGGGAGCTGTTTTTT,CATSRDGGRTGELFF
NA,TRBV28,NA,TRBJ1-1,TGTGCCAGCAGCGAACCAGGGTCCAGGTCTGCTTTCTTT,CASSEPGSRSAFF
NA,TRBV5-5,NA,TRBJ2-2,TGTGCCAGCAGTCCAGGACAGATCTCCACCGGGGAGCTGTTTTTT,CASSPGQISTGELFF
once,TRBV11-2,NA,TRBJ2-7,TGTGCCAGCAGATCCTGGACGGCCTCCTACGAGCAGTACTTC,CASRSWTASYEQYF
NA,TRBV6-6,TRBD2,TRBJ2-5,TGTGCCAGCAGTCCCGGGGGAGCGGGGGGACAAGAGACCCAGTACTTC,CASSPGGAGGQETQYF
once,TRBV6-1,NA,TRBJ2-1,TGTGCCGGAGGGGGACAGTCCTACAATGAGCAGTTCTTC,CAGGGQSYNEQFF
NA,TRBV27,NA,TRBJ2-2,TGTGCCAGCAGTTTATTCGGGGGCGGGGAGCTGTTTTTT,CASSLFGGGELFF
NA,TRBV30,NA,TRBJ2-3,TGTGCCTGGCAAGGGGCAATAGTCACAGATACGCAGTATTTT,CAWQGAIVTDTQYF
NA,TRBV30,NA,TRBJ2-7,TGTGCCTGGAGTGGGGGGGTTTCCTACGAGCAGTACTTC,CAWSGGVSYEQYF
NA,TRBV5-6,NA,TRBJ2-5,TGTGCCAGCAGCTTCAGCGTTAGCGTAGAGACCCAGTACTTC,CASSFSVSVETQYF
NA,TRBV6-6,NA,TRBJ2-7,TGTGCCAGCAGTTGGGGTGTGCCCTACGAGCAGTACTTC,CASSWGVPYEQYF
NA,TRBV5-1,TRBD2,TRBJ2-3,TGCGCCAGCAGCTTGGAGGCGGGCCTAGGGACTAGCGCCCCAGATACGCAGTATTTT,CASSLEAGLGTSAPDTQYF
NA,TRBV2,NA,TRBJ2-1,TGTGCCAGCAGCGTGGGGGGCCCCTACAATGAGCAGTTCTTC,CASSVGGPYNEQFF
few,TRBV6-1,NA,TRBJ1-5,TGTGCCAGCAGTCACAATCAGCCCCAGCATTTT,CASSHNQPQHF
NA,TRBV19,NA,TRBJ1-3,TGTGCCAGTAGTACCTCCAAGGGCGACGGAAACACCATATATTTT,CASSTSKGDGNTIYF
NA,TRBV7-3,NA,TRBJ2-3,TGTGCCAGCAGCTCAGGTCTGGGGTCGTCAGATACGCAGTATTTT,CASSSGLGSSDTQYF
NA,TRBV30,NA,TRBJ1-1,TGTGCCTGGACACGGGAGAGAGCCACTGAAGCTTTCTTT,CAWTRERATEAFF
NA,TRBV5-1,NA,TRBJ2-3,TGCGCCAGCAGCTTGAGGCCTGGGGGGGATACGCAGTATTTT,CASSLRPGGDTQYF
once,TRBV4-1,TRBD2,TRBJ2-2,TGCGCCAGCAGCCCACGTAGGGCTAGCGGATTAACCGGGGAGCTGTTTTTT,CASSPRRASGLTGELFF
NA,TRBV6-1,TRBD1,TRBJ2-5,TGTGCCAGCAGCTCCCTGACAGGGGGGGCGCCCCAGTACTTC,CASSSLTGGAPQYF
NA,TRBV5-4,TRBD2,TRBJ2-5,TGTGCCAGCAGCTTGGCCGGGACTAGCGGGGGAATAAGAGAGACCCAGTACTTC,CASSLAGTSGGIRETQYF
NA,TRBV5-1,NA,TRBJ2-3,TGCGCCAGCAGCTTGAAAGGGGCGCAGGCAGATACGCAGTATTTT,CASSLKGAQADTQYF
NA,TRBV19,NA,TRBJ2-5,TGTGCCAGTAGTGGCACAGGGTACGAGACCCAGTACTTC,CASSGTGYETQYF
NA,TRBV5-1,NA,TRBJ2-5,TGCGCCAGCAGCTTGGACCTAACCAGACAAGAGACCCAGTACTTC,CASSLDLTRQETQYF
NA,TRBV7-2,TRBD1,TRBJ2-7,TGTGCCAGCGGAAGGACAGGGATCTCCTACGAGCAGTACTTC,CASGRTGISYEQYF
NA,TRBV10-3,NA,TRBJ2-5,TGTGCCATCAGTGACGGCCGGGGCGGGGAGACCCAGTACTTC,CAISDGRGGETQYF
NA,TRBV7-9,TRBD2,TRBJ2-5,TGTGCCAGCAGCTTTATCAGGGGACTAGCGGGAGAGACCCAGTACTTC,CASSFIRGLAGETQYF
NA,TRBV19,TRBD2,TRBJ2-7,TGTGCCAGTGGGGAACTAGCGAGCAGGGAGCAGTACTTC,CASGELASREQYF
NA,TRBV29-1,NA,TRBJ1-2,TGCAGCGTTAGAGAGGATGGGGCCCACCTCGATGGCTACACCTTC,CSVREDGAHLDGYTF
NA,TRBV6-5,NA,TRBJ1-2,TGTGCCAGCAGAAACACAGGGAGGGACTATGGCTACACCTTC,CASRNTGRDYGYTF
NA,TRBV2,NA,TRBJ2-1,TGTGCCAGCACCCGTTCGGGGACCTACAATGAGCAGTTCTTC,CASTRSGTYNEQFF
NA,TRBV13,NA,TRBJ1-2,TGTGCCAGCAGCTTCGGGACACCAAACTATGGCTACACCTTC,CASSFGTPNYGYTF
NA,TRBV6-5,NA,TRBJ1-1,TGTGCCAGCAGTCACGGGGGTGAAGCTTTCTTT,CASSHGGEAFF
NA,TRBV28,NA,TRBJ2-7,TGTGCCAGCAGTTTGTGGCCAGCCGAAGGGCGGACCTACGAGCAGTACTTC,CASSLWPAEGRTYEQYF
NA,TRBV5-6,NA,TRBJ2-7,TGTGCCAGCAGCTTGGAGGGGAACAACGAGCAGTACTTC,CASSLEGNNEQYF
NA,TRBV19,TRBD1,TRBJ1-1,TGTGCCAGTAGTATAGGTGGGACAGGGAGCGCTATGAACACTGAAGCTTTCTTT,CASSIGGTGSAMNTEAFF
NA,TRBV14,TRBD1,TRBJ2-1,TGTGCCAGCAGCCAAGATAAGAGGACAGGGCTCAATGAGCAGTTCTTC,CASSQDKRTGLNEQFF
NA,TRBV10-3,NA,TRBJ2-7,TGTGCCATCAGTGGGGGAGGTGGGGGAACCTCCTACGAGCAGTACTTC,CAISGGGGGTSYEQYF
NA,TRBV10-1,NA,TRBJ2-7,TGCGCCAGCAGTCTAAAGACAGGCTACGAGCAGTACTTC,CASSLKTGYEQYF
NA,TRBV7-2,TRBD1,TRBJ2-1,TGTGCCAGCAGCTTACATAGGCCCGGGACAGGGGTTGGGAATGAGCAGTTCTTC,CASSLHRPGTGVGNEQFF
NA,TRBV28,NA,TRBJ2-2,TGTGCCAGCAGACCGGAGGGAGCGTCAGGCACCGGGGAGCTGTTTTTT,CASRPEGASGTGELFF